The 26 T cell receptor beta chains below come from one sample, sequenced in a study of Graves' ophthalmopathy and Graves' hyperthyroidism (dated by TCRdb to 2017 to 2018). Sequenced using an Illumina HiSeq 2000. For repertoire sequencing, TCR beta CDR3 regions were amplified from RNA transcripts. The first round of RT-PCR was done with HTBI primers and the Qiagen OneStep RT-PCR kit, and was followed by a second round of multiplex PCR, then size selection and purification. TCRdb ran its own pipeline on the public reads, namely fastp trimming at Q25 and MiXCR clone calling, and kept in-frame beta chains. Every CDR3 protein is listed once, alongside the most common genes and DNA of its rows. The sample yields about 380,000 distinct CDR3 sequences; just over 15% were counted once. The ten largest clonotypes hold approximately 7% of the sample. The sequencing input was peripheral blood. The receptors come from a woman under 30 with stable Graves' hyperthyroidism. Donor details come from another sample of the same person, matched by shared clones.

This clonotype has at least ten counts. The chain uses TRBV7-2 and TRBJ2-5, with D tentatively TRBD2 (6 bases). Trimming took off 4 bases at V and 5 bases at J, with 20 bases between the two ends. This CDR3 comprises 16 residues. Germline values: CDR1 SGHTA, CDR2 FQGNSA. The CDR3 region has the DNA TGTGCCAGCAGCTCCTCCGGGGGAACCGCGGGGGAGACCCAGTACTTC. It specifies CASSSSGGTAGETQYF.

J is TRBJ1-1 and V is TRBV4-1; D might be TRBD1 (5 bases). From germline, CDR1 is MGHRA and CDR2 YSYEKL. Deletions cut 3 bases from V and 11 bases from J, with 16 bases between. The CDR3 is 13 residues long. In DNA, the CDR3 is TGCGCCAGCAGCCACCCCGCGGGACCCCAGGCTTTCTTT. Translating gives CASSHPAGPQAFF.

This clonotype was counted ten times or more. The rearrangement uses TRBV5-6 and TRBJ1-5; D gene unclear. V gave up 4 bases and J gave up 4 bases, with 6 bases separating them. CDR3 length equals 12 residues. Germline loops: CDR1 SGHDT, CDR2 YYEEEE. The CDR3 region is CASSLINQPQHF. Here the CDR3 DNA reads TGTGCCAGCAGCCTGATAAATCAGCCCCAGCATTTT.

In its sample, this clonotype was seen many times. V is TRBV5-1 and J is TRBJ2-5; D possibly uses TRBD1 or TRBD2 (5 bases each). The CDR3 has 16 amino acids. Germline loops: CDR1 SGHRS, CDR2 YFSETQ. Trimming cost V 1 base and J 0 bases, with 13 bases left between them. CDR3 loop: CASSLSTAAYQETQYF. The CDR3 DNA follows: TGCGCCAGCAGCTTGTCGACAGCGGCGTACCAAGAGACCCAGTACTTC.

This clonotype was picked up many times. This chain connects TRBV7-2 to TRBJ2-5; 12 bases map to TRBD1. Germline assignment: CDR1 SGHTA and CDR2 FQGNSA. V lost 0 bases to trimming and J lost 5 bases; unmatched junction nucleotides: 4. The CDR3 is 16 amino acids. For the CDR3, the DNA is TGTGCCAGCAGCTTAGCGGGGACAGGGGGCGGGGAGACCCAGTACTTC. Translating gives CASSLAGTGGGETQYF.

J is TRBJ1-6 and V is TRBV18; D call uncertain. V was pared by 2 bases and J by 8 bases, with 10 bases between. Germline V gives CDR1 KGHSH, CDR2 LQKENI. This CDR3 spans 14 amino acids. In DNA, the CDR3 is TGTGCCAGCTCACCAAAGGGTGCGGATTCACCCCTCCACTTT. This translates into CASSPKGADSPLHF. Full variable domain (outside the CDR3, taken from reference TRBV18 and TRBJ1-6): NAGVMQNPRHLVRRRGQEARLRCSPMKGHSHVYWYRQLPEEGLKFMVYLQKENIIDESGMPKERFSAEFPKEGPSILRIQQVVRGDSAAYFCASSPKGADSPLHFGNGTRLTVT.

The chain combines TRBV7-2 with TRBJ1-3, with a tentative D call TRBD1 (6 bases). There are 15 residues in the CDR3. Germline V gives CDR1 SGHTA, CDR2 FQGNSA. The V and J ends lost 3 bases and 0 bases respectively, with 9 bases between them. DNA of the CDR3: TGTGCCAGCAGCTTCCGGGGGCCCTCTGGAAACACCATATATTTT. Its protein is CASSFRGPSGNTIYF.

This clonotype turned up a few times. The chain's CDR3 is CASKAGNQPQHF. In DNA, the CDR3 is TGTGCCAGCAAGGCTGGCAATCAGCCCCAGCATTTT. This rearrangement joins TRBV18 to TRBJ1-5; D remains unclear. This CDR3 region has 12 residues. Germline V gene sequence: CDR1 KGHSH, CDR2 LQKENI. Trimming took 8 bases from V and 2 from J, leaving 7 bases between them.

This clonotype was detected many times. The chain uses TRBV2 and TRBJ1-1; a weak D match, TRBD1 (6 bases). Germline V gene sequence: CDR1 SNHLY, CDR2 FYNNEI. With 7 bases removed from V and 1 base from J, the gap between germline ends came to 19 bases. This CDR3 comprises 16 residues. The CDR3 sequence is CASKGESRSRNTEAFF. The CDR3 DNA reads TGTGCCAGCAAGGGGGAGTCGCGATCAAGGAACACTGAAGCTTTCTTT.

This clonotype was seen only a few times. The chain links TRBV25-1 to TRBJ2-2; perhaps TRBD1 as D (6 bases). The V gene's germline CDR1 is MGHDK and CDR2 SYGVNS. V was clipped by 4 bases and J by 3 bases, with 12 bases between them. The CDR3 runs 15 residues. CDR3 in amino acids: CASSGETGDTGELFF. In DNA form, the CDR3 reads TGTGCCAGCAGTGGAGAGACAGGAGACACCGGGGAGCTGTTTTTT.

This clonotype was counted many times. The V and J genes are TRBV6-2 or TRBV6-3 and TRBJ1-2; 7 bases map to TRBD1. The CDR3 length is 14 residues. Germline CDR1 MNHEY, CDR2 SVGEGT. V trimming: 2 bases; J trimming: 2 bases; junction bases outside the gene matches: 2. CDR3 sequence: CASSYEGQNYGYTF. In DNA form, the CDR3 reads TGTGCCAGCAGTTACGAGGGACAGAACTATGGCTACACCTTC.

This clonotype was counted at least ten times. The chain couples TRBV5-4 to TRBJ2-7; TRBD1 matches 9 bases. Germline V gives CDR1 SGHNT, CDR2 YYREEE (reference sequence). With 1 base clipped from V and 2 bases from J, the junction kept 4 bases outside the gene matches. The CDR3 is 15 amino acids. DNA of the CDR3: TGTGCCAGCAGCTTGATGGGACAGGGTCCCTACGAGCAGTACTTC. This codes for CASSLMGQGPYEQYF.

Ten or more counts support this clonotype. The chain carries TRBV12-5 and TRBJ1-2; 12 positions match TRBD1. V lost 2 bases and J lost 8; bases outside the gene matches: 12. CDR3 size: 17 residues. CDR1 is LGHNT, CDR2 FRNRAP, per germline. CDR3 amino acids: CASGLPLGTGGAQGYTF. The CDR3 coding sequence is TGTGCTAGTGGTTTGCCCCTAGGGACAGGGGGCGCGCAGGGCTACACCTTC.

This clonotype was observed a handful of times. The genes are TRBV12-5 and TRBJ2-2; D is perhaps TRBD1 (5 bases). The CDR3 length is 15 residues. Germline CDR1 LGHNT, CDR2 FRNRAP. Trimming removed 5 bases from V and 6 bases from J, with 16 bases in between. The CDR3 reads CASGPQDIPPGELFF. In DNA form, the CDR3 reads TGTGCTAGTGGTCCCCAGGACATCCCCCCCGGGGAGCTGTTTTTT.

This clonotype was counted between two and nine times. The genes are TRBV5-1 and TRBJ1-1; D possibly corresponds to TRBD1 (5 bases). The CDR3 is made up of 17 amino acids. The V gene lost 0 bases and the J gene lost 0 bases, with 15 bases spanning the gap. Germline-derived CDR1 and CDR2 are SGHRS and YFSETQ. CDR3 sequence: CASSLGVGRQLNTEAFF. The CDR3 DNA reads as TGCGCCAGCAGCTTGGGGGTTGGTAGACAGTTGAACACTGAAGCTTTCTTT.

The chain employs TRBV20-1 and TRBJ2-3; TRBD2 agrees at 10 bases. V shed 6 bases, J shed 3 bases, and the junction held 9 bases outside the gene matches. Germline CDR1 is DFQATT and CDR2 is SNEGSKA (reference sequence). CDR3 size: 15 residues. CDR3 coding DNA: TGCAGTGCGGATACTCCTAGCGGGGGTACAGATACGCAGTATTTT. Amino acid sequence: CSADTPSGGTDTQYF.

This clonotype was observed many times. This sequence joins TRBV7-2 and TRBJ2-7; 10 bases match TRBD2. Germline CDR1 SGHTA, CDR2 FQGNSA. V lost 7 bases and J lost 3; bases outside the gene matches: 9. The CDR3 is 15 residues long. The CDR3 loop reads CASTWGSGGHYEQYF. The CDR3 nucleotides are TGTGCCAGCACATGGGGTAGCGGGGGGCACTACGAGCAGTACTTC.

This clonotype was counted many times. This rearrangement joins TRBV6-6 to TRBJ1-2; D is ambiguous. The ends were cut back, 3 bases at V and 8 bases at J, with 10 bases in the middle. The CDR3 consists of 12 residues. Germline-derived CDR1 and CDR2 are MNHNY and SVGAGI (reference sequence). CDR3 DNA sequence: TGTGCCAGCAGTTATGGTGGGTCGGGCTACACCTTC. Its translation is CASSYGGSGYTF.

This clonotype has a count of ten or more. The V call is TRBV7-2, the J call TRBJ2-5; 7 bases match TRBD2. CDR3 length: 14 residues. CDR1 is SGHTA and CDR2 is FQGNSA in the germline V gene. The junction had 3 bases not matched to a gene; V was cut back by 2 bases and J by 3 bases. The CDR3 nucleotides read TGTGCCAGCAGCTTACGAGCGGGGAAAGAGACCCAGTACTTC. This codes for CASSLRAGKETQYF. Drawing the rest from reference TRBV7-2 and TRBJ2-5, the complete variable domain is GAGVSQSPSNKVTEKGKDVELRCDPISGHTALYWYRQSLGQGLEFLIYFQGNSAPDKSGLPSDRFSAERTGGSVSTLTIQRTQQEDSAVYLCASSLRAGKETQYFGPGTRLLVL.

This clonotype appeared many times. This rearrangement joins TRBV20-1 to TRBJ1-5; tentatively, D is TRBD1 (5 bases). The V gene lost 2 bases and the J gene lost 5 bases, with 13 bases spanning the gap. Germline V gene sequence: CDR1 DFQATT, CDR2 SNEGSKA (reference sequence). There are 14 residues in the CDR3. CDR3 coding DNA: TGCAGTGCTAGACGGGGGACCCGCGATCAGCCCCAGCATTTT. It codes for CSARRGTRDQPQHF.

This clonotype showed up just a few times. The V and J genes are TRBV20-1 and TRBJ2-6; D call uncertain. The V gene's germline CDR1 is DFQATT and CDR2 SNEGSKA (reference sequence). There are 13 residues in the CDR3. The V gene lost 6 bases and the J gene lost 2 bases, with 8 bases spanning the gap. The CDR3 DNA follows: TGCAGTGCAAGGGCAACTGGGGCCAACGTCCTGACTTTC. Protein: CSARATGANVLTF.

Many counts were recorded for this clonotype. The CDR3 here is CASSQRGRNNYGYTF. CDR3 bases: TGTGCCAGCAGCCAACGGGGACGTAACAACTATGGCTACACCTTC. The chain carries TRBV4-2 and TRBJ1-2; a weak D match, TRBD1 (5 bases). Deletions cut 2 bases from V and 2 bases from J, with 12 bases between. Germline V gives CDR1 LGHNA, CDR2 YNFKEQ. There are 15 residues in the CDR3.

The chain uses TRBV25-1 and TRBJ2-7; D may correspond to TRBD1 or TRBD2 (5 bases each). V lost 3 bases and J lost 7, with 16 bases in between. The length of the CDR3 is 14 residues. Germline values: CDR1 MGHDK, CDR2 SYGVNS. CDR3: CASSEPGRSGEQYF. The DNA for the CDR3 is TGTGCCAGCAGTGAGCCGGGACGCAGTGGGGAGCAGTACTTC.

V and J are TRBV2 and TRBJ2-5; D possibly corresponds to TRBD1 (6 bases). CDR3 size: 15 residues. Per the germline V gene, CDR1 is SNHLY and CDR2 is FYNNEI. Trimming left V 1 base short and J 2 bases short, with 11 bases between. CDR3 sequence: CASSEDRGQQETQYF. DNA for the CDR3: TGTGCCAGCAGTGAAGATAGAGGACAGCAAGAGACCCAGTACTTC.

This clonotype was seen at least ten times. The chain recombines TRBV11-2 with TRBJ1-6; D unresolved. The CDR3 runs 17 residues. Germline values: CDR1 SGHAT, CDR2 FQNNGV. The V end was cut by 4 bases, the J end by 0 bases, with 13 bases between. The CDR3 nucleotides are TGTGCCAGCAGCTCGGCCCGGAAAAGCTCCTATAATTCACCCCTCCACTTT. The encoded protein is CASSSARKSSYNSPLHF.

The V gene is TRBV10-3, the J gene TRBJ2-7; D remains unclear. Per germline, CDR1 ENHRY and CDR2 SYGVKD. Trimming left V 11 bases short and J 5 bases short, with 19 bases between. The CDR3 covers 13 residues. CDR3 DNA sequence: TGTGCCGCCCAAGCTGGCGGACGGGACGAGCAGTACTTC. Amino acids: CAAQAGGRDEQYF.